The next 32 T cell receptor beta chains were all read from a single sample in a study of T cell responses to AZD1222 COVID-19 vaccine. TCRdb keeps only in-frame clones here, not all; method: immunoSEQ multiplex PCR. The sample gives about 140,000 clones, 80% to 95% of which show up once; 2.3% is in the top ten. The material was peripheral blood, obtained on day 0 of AZD1222 vaccination. These receptors all stem from an adult in good health.

The chain uses TRBV18 and TRBJ2-1, with TRBD2 identical over 15 bases. The trim removed 6 bases at V and 9 bases at J, leaving 9 bases unmatched. The germline V gene has CDR1 KGHSH and CDR2 LQKENI. The CDR3 has 16 amino acids. Here the CDR3 DNA reads TGTGCCAGCTCCCCTCGGACTAGCGGGGGGGCCGGTGAGCAGTTCTTC. Protein sequence: CASSPRTSGGAGEQFF. The full variable domain, in which reference TRBV18 and TRBJ2-1 provide the parts outside the CDR3, is NAGVMQNPRHLVRRRGQEARLRCSPMKGHSHVYWYRQLPEEGLKFMVYLQKENIIDESGMPKERFSAEFPKEGPSILRIQQVVRGDSAAYFCASSPRTSGGAGEQFFGPGTRLTVL.

Remarks on this clone: The sample holds other DNA sequences that translate to the same CDR3. The CDR3 sequence is CASTRAGGGYTF. The CDR3 DNA sequence: TGTGCCAGCACACGGGCGGGAGGAGGCTACACCTTC. V gene TRBV25-1 combines with J gene TRBJ1-2; D call uncertain. Germline V gene data show CDR1 as MGHDK and CDR2 as SYGVNS. Trimming pared 7 bases from V and 8 bases from J, leaving 14 bases between. The CDR3 sequence is 12 residues long.

V usage is TRBV7-9 and J usage is TRBJ2-5; possible D gene TRBD1, 6 bases. Trimming removed 5 bases at V and 4 bases at J, with 20 bases between. Per the germline V gene, CDR1 is SEHNR and CDR2 is FQNEAQ (reference sequence). This CDR3 has 16 amino acids. Written as DNA, the CDR3 is TGTGCCAGCAGCCCTATTACAGGGCTCCCCGCAGAGACCCAGTACTTC. Translation gives CASSPITGLPAETQYF.

The V and J genes are TRBV27 and TRBJ2-1; 12 bases agree with TRBD2. CDR1 MNHEY and CDR2 SMNVEV come from the germline V gene (reference sequence). V was pared by 3 bases and J by 8 bases, with 8 bases of the junction left unmatched. The CDR3 spans 16 residues. The CDR3 loop reads CASSFQRLAGAYEQFF. DNA of the CDR3: TGTGCCAGCAGTTTCCAAAGACTAGCGGGAGCTTATGAGCAGTTCTTC.

This clone appeared a single time. J is TRBJ2-3 and V is TRBV10-3, with TRBD1 identical over 7 bases. The ends lost 5 bases at V and 5 bases at J; junction bases unmatched: 7. Looked up from germline, CDR1 is ENHRY and CDR2 is SYGVKD. This CDR3 is built from 14 residues. The CDR3 reads CAISPQGLGDTQYF. The DNA for the CDR3 is TGTGCCATCAGTCCACAGGGGTTGGGAGATACGCAGTATTTT.

The V call is TRBV30, the J call TRBJ2-5; D is possibly TRBD2 (5 bases). From germline, CDR1 is GTSNPN and CDR2 SVGIG (reference sequence). With 4 bases removed from V and 2 bases from J, the gap between germline ends came to 14 bases. The CDR3 runs 14 residues. CDR3 bases: TGTGCCTGGAACGACGGACTGGTACAAGAGACCCAGTACTTC. Amino acid sequence: CAWNDGLVQETQYF.

The rearrangement uses TRBV5-4 and TRBJ2-1; D ambiguous. The CDR3 runs 16 residues. Germline-derived CDR1 and CDR2 are SGHNT and YYREEE (reference sequence). V lost 0 bases and J lost 2, with 12 bases in between. This CDR3 is CASSLATSSPYNEQFF. CDR3 nucleotide sequence: TGTGCCAGCAGCTTGGCGACATCTTCTCCCTACAATGAGCAGTTCTTC.

V usage is TRBV7-9 and J usage is TRBJ2-5; the D is unclear. V lost 1 base, J lost 7 bases, and 7 bases lay in between. The CDR3 sequence is 12 residues long. Germline V lookup: CDR1 SEHNR, CDR2 FQNEAQ (reference sequence). CDR3 residues: CASSLDMGTQYF. The DNA for the CDR3 is TGTGCCAGCAGCTTAGATATGGGGACCCAGTACTTC.

The rearrangement joins TRBV19 to TRBJ2-1; tentative D call: TRBD2 (5 bases). Deletions cut 4 bases from V and 0 bases from J, with 22 bases between. The CDR3 is 19 amino acids. Germline V CDR1 and CDR2: LNHDA, SQIVND (reference sequence). The CDR3 loop is CASSKKRSPRILSYNEQFF. Written as DNA, the CDR3 is TGTGCCAGTAGTAAAAAGCGGTCCCCTAGGATACTCTCCTACAATGAGCAGTTCTTC.

J is TRBJ2-5 and V is TRBV28; tentative D call: TRBD2 (6 bases). Germline CDR1 MDHEN, CDR2 SYDVKM. The CDR3 sequence is 14 residues long. Trimming cost V 8 bases and J 4 bases, with 17 bases left between them. The CDR3: CASQEGYDGETQYF. The CDR3, as DNA: TGTGCCAGCCAGGAGGGGTATGACGGAGAGACCCAGTACTTC. The full variable domain, in which reference TRBV28 and TRBJ2-5 provide the parts outside the CDR3, is DVKVTQSSRYLVKRTGEKVFLECVQDMDHENMFWYRQDPGLGLRLIYFSYDVKMKEKGDIPEGYSVSREKKERFSLILESASTNQTSMYLCASQEGYDGETQYFGPGTRLLVL.

The J gene is TRBJ2-7, the V gene TRBV18; the D gene is possibly TRBD1 (6 bases). Germline assignment: CDR1 KGHSH and CDR2 LQKENI. V was pared by 6 bases and J by 2 bases, with 14 bases between. This CDR3 has 14 residues. CDR3 sequence: CASSDGTSAYEQYF. The CDR3 DNA is TGTGCCAGCTCGGACGGGACATCGGCCTACGAGCAGTACTTC.

J is TRBJ1-1 and V is TRBV4-3; D is unclear. This CDR3 is built from 14 residues. Germline CDR1 and CDR2: LGHNA and YSLEER. V was cut by 2 bases and J by 6 bases, with 13 bases left in between. This chain's CDR3 is CASSQWTSGAEAFF. The DNA for the CDR3 is TGCGCCAGCAGCCAATGGACCTCGGGCGCTGAAGCTTTCTTT.

This chain connects TRBV4-3 to TRBJ1-4, with unresolved D. Deletions cut 2 bases from V and 4 bases from J, with 5 bases between. The germline V gene has CDR1 LGHNA and CDR2 YSLEER. The CDR3 is 13 residues long. The CDR3 reads CASSQNSNEKLFF. The CDR3 nucleotides read TGCGCCAGCAGCCAAAACAGTAATGAAAAACTGTTTTTT.

V is TRBV6-5 and J is TRBJ2-5; 9 bases fit TRBD2. Trimming at V came to 5 bases and at J to 5 bases, leaving 3 bases not matched to a gene. CDR1 and CDR2 (germline): MNHEY, SVGAGI. This CDR3 has 13 amino acids. The CDR3 bases are TGTGCCAGCAGTCTAGGACTAGCGGAGACCCAGTACTTC. Its protein product is CASSLGLAETQYF.

This sequence joins TRBV28 and TRBJ1-1, with D possibly TRBD1 on 5 matching bases. The germline V and J ends were trimmed by 5 bases and 0 bases, with 16 bases remaining between them. Germline lookup yields CDR1 MDHEN and CDR2 SYDVKM. The CDR3 is made up of 16 amino acids. The CDR3 loop is CASSQAGQGMNTEAFF. DNA of the CDR3: TGTGCCAGCAGTCAAGCCGGGCAGGGCATGAACACTGAAGCTTTCTTT.

The CDR3 protein is CASKPGSGADTQYF. The CDR3 DNA reads as TGTGCCAGCAAGCCGGGGTCGGGCGCAGATACGCAGTATTTT. This chain joins TRBV9 and TRBJ2-3, with D possibly TRBD2 on 5 matching bases. Germline CDR1 is SGDLS and CDR2 is YYNGEE. V lost 6 bases, J lost 4 bases, and 15 bases lay in between. The CDR3 spans 14 residues.

The V call is TRBV29-1, the J call TRBJ1-2, with TRBD1 matching 9 bases. J lost 1 base, V lost 4 bases, and 4 bases had no gene match. Germline lookup yields CDR1 SQVTM and CDR2 ANQGSEA. This CDR3 has 14 amino acids. Here the CDR3 DNA reads TGCAGCGTTGGACAGGGGGGTATTAACTATGGCTACACCTTC. It translates to CSVGQGGINYGYTF.

The rearrangement links TRBV30 to TRBJ1-2; 7 nucleotides align to TRBD1. Germline V gene data show CDR1 as GTSNPN and CDR2 as SVGIG (reference sequence). Trimming at V came to 7 bases and at J to 7 bases, leaving 15 bases not matched to a gene. The CDR3 covers 14 residues. The CDR3 region is CASRYRDRASGYTF. The CDR3 region has the DNA TGTGCCTCCCGATATCGAGACAGGGCTAGTGGCTACACCTTC.

The rearrangement uses TRBV18 and TRBJ2-2, with 8 bases fitting TRBD2. The CDR3 is 19 amino acids. V was pared by 1 base and J by 0 bases, with 10 bases of the junction left unmatched. CDR1 and CDR2 from the germline V gene are KGHSH and LQKENI. CDR3 amino acids: CASSPRASGPPPNTGELFF. DNA of the CDR3: TGTGCCAGCTCACCACGGGCTAGCGGGCCCCCCCCGAACACCGGGGAGCTGTTTTTT.

This sequence joins TRBV28 and TRBJ1-5; the D gene is possibly TRBD1 (5 bases). The germline CDR1 and CDR2 sequences are MDHEN and SYDVKM. The CDR3 extends over 15 amino acids. The V end lost 2 bases, the J end lost 6 bases, and 14 bases lay between the germline ends. In nucleotides, the CDR3 is TGTGCCAGCAGTTTAACTTTGGGACTGGGTCAGCCCCAGCATTTT. Protein sequence: CASSLTLGLGQPQHF.

The rearrangement uses TRBV7-8 and TRBJ1-1; tentative D call: TRBD1 (5 bases). CDR3 size: 16 residues. Germline loops: CDR1 SGHVS, CDR2 FQNEAQ. V was clipped by 5 bases and J by 4 bases, with 20 bases between them. The CDR3 protein is CASSGFGLTGPTEAFF. Written as DNA, the CDR3 is TGTGCCAGCAGCGGCTTTGGGCTCACGGGGCCCACTGAAGCTTTCTTT.

The chain carries TRBV25-1 and TRBJ1-4; TRBD1 is a possible D gene (6 bases). Germline V lookup: CDR1 MGHDK, CDR2 SYGVNS. The CDR3 is 15 amino acids. With 5 bases removed from V and 6 bases from J, the gap between germline ends came to 16 bases. The CDR3 DNA reads TGTGCCAGCAGTCCTCTCGGGGGGGCTTATGAAAAACTGTTTTTT. This translates into CASSPLGGAYEKLFF.

V is TRBV25-1 and J is TRBJ2-5; 9 bases line up with TRBD2. V trimming: 6 bases; J trimming: 2 bases; junction bases outside the gene matches: 13. This CDR3 is built from 17 residues. CDR1 is MGHDK, CDR2 SYGVNS, per germline. The CDR3 sequence: CASSPGATSGIQETQYF. In DNA, the CDR3 is TGTGCCAGCAGCCCCGGGGCGACTAGCGGAATTCAAGAGACCCAGTACTTC.

V gene TRBV7-2 combines with J gene TRBJ1-2; D gene unclear. The CDR3 sequence is 15 residues long. V lost 5 bases to trimming and J lost 1 base, with 14 bases between them. Germline loops: CDR1 SGHTA, CDR2 FQGNSA. The CDR3 reads CASSPDGTYNYGYTF. The CDR3, as DNA: TGTGCCAGCAGCCCCGACGGCACTTATAACTATGGCTACACCTTC.

This clone occurred once. This chain uses TRBV5-1 with TRBJ2-3; 13 nucleotides match TRBD2. The CDR3 has 17 residues. Germline V CDR1 and CDR2: SGHRS, YFSETQ. Germline trimming cut 4 bases from V and 6 bases from J; bases unmatched to any gene: 11. CDR3 bases: TGCGCCAGCAGCCCGGGACTAGCGGGGATGGAGGCGGATACGCAGTATTTT. Amino acids: CASSPGLAGMEADTQYF.

This rearrangement joins TRBV10-2 to TRBJ1-4, with no clear D. The V gene's germline CDR1 is WSHSY and CDR2 SAAADI. Trimming cost V 6 bases and J 7 bases, with 12 bases left between them. This CDR3 is 13 amino acids long. The CDR3 sequence is CASRERVFEKLFF. CDR3 coding DNA: TGCGCCAGCAGGGAGAGGGTTTTTGAAAAACTGTTTTTT.

The chain couples TRBV28 to TRBJ1-1; D call uncertain. The V and J ends lost 1 base and 0 bases respectively, with 9 bases between them. Per the germline V gene, CDR1 is MDHEN and CDR2 is SYDVKM. This CDR3 has 15 amino acids. The DNA of the CDR3 is TGTGCCAGCAGTTTATTAGAAGGAGTGAACACTGAAGCTTTCTTT. It is translated as CASSLLEGVNTEAFF.

This sequence joins TRBV19 and TRBJ2-7; D unclear. The CDR3 has 14 amino acids. Germline CDR1 LNHDA, CDR2 SQIVND (reference sequence). The V and J ends lost 2 bases and 6 bases respectively, with 14 bases between them. Here the CDR3 reads CASSIRSPSTEQYF. DNA for the CDR3: TGTGCCAGTAGTATAAGGTCCCCGTCCACCGAGCAGTACTTC.

V is TRBV30 and J is TRBJ1-3, with D possibly being TRBD1 (5 bases). The V gene's germline CDR1 is GTSNPN and CDR2 SVGIG (reference sequence). This CDR3 is built from 15 residues. V was shortened by 4 bases and J by 3 bases, with 16 bases between the two germline ends. The CDR3 sequence: CAWKPGGISGNTIYF. CDR3 nucleotides: TGTGCCTGGAAACCCGGGGGGATCAGTGGAAACACCATATATTTT. Full variable domain (outside the CDR3, taken from reference TRBV30 and TRBJ1-3): SQTIHQWPATLVQPVGSPLSLECTVEGTSNPNLYWYRQAAGRGLQLLFYSVGIGQISSEVPQNLSASRPQDRQFILSSKKLLLSDSGFYLCAWKPGGISGNTIYFGEGSWLTVV.

This clone occurred once. V is TRBV5-6 and J is TRBJ1-2; TRBD1 is a possible D gene (5 bases). Between the trimmed V and J ends, which lost 4 bases and 4 bases, there was a span of 17 bases. CDR1 is SGHDT and CDR2 is YYEEEE in the germline V gene. This CDR3 spans 15 amino acids. CDR3 nucleotide sequence: TGTGCCAGCAGCCCCGCGTCGGGGGGTCTCTATGGCTACACCTTC. This translates into CASSPASGGLYGYTF.

The V gene is TRBV20-1, the J gene TRBJ1-4; D remains ambiguous. Trimming pared 3 bases from V and 10 bases from J, leaving 9 bases between. The CDR3 runs to 11 residues. CDR1 is DFQATT, CDR2 SNEGSKA, per germline (reference sequence). The CDR3 sequence: CSASERGKLFF. In DNA form, the CDR3 reads TGCAGTGCTAGTGAAAGAGGAAAACTGTTTTTT.

The genes are TRBV10-1 and TRBJ1-6; TRBD1 might be the D (5 bases). The germline V gene encodes CDR1 WNHNN and CDR2 SYGVQD (reference sequence). With 6 bases removed from V and 10 bases from J, the gap between germline ends came to 13 bases. The CDR3 length is 13 residues. The CDR3 nucleotides are TGCGCCAGCAGCAGGGAAAGTGGATCACCCCTCCACTTT. Translating it yields CASSRESGSPLHF.